This TCR beta chain was obtained from a study of shared clonotypes between healthy human individuals. General study findings and limits: Since donors were few, the genetic and exposure-history diversity represented was limited.

An assay was performed, and its level was deep. Assay: immunoSEQ multiplex PCR; the TCRdb copy retains only in-frame clones and omits some. The sample includes 190,000 or so clones, 65% to 70% of them seen just once. The CDR3 covers 13 residues. CDR1 and CDR2 from the germline V gene are MGHDK and SYGVNS. V gave up 5 bases and J gave up 2 bases, with 7 bases separating them. About this clone itself: No antigen is known for it.

This clonotype originated in a man aged 25-40 years in good health. The J gene is TRBJ2-1, the V gene TRBV25-1, with unresolved D. Source material: memory CD4+ T cells sorted from blood. Stated subset: CD45RA-negative fraction. This CDR3 is CASSQVPYNEQFF. The CDR3 DNA reads TGTGCCAGCAGTCAGGTACCCTACAATGAGCAGTTCTTC.